The 32 T cell receptor beta chains given below trace back to one sample, sequenced in a study of blood T cell repertoires in COVID-19. Clones were read by immunoSEQ multiplex PCR, and TCRdb kept only the in-frame ones, dropping some. The sample lists more than 15,000 clones; nearly 90% were seen once. Sequencing was performed on peripheral blood. These TCRs come from a human donor with active COVID-19. The donor label of this sample is uncertain.

V usage is TRBV5-1 and J usage is TRBJ2-7; 8 bases line up with TRBD2. The trim removed 0 bases at V and 3 bases at J, leaving 2 bases unmatched. The CDR3 extends over 14 amino acids. Germline CDR1 is SGHRS and CDR2 is YFSETQ. The DNA of the CDR3 is TGCGCCAGCAGCTTGGAACGGGGGGGCTACGAGCAGTACTTC. Amino acids: CASSLERGGYEQYF.

J is TRBJ2-1 and V is TRBV10-3; the match to TRBD2 covers 8 bases. Per germline, CDR1 ENHRY and CDR2 SYGVKD. This CDR3 region has 14 residues. With 6 bases clipped from V and 7 bases from J, the junction kept 8 bases outside the gene matches. The CDR3 protein is CAIRPPGLVNEQFF. CDR3 nucleotide sequence: TGTGCCATCAGGCCTCCGGGACTAGTAAATGAGCAGTTCTTC.

This clone appeared a single time. The chain is built from TRBV6-6 and TRBJ2-1, with unresolved D. CDR1 and CDR2 (germline): MNHNY, SVGAGI (reference sequence). CDR3 length equals 9 residues. Trimming removed 4 bases at V and 13 bases at J, with 5 bases between. The CDR3 coding sequence is TGTGCCAGCAGTTCCAGTCAGTTCTTC. Protein sequence: CASSSSQFF.

This CDR3 is CATSRTGGSNEQYF. In DNA form, the CDR3 reads TGTGCCACCAGCCGGACAGGGGGGAGCAACGAGCAGTACTTC. V and J are TRBV24-1 and TRBJ2-7; 10 positions agree with TRBD1. The germline V gene has CDR1 KGHDR and CDR2 SFDVKD. The trim removed 7 bases at V and 5 bases at J, leaving 7 bases unmatched. The CDR3 length is 14 residues.

V is TRBV7-9 and J is TRBJ1-3, with 8 bases lining up with TRBD1. The CDR3 covers 15 residues. Germline CDR1 and CDR2: SEHNR and FQNEAQ (reference sequence). V gave up 6 bases and J gave up 4 bases; unmatched junction bases: 8. CDR3 in DNA: TGTGCCAGCAGTCCTGGACAGGGTTTCGGAAACACCATATATTTT. Translation: CASSPGQGFGNTIYF.

The chain has TRBV9 and TRBJ2-1; 7 bases align to TRBD2. The ends lost 5 bases at V and 2 bases at J; junction bases unmatched: 7. CDR1 is SGDLS, CDR2 YYNGEE, per germline. The CDR3 runs to 15 residues. The CDR3 DNA reads TGTGCCAGCAGGGGGGGGAGGAACACCTACAATGAGCAGTTCTTC. It specifies CASRGGRNTYNEQFF.

This clone was recorded only once. This chain joins TRBV6-2 or TRBV6-3 and TRBJ2-1; D gene ambiguous. V lost 2 bases, J lost 5 bases, and 13 bases lay in between. CDR1 and CDR2 (germline): MNHEY, SVGEGT. CDR3 size: 15 residues. In nucleotides, the CDR3 is TGTGCCAGCAGTTACGTACGAGCACTCAACAATGAGCAGTTCTTC. It specifies CASSYVRALNNEQFF.

The chain has TRBV9 and TRBJ2-7; 8 bases line up with TRBD1. J gave up 4 bases and V 4 bases, and 13 bases lay outside the gene matches. Germline CDR1 and CDR2: SGDLS and YYNGEE. This CDR3 contains 16 residues. CDR3 DNA sequence: TGTGCCAGCAGCCTCACCCCAGGGGGCAGGGGGTACGAGCAGTACTTC. Encoded protein: CASSLTPGGRGYEQYF.

The chain uses TRBV3-1 (or the pseudogene TRBV3-2) and TRBJ1-4, with D tentatively TRBD1 (6 bases). The CDR3 extends over 15 amino acids. V was pared by 4 bases and J by 7 bases, with 16 bases between. The germline V gene encodes CDR1 LGHDT and CDR2 YNNKEL (reference sequence). The DNA of the CDR3 is TGTGCCAGCAGCCGCAGGACAGCCAGTATTGAAAAACTGTTTTTT. This sequence encodes CASSRRTASIEKLFF.

This sequence joins TRBV28 and TRBJ2-2; 8 bases match TRBD1. The CDR3 loop spans 17 amino acids. Germline CDR1 reads MDHEN; CDR2 reads SYDVKM. V lost 6 bases and J lost 7; bases outside the gene matches: 16. Here the CDR3 DNA reads TGTGCCAGCAGCCCGAATCGGCCAGGGGGCTTTGGCGGGGAGCTGTTTTTT. Encoded protein: CASSPNRPGGFGGELFF.

J is TRBJ2-1 and V is TRBV7-6; 10 bases are a match to TRBD2. Germline V gene sequence: CDR1 SGHVS, CDR2 FNYEAQ. V was pared by 5 bases and J by 6 bases, with 7 bases of the junction left unmatched. The CDR3 is 15 amino acids. CDR3 coding DNA: TGTGCCAGCAGCCGTCTAGCGGGAGTAGTCAATGAGCAGTTCTTC. Amino acids: CASSRLAGVVNEQFF.

A single count supports this clone. This chain uses TRBV6-5 with TRBJ2-1; D gene uncertain. Deletions cut 0 bases from V and 0 bases from J, with 9 bases between. CDR1 is MNHEY, CDR2 SVGAGI, per germline. CDR3 size: 16 residues. The CDR3 DNA follows: TGTGCCAGCAGTTACTCGAAAGAAGCCTCCTACAATGAGCAGTTCTTC. Translating gives CASSYSKEASYNEQFF.

J is TRBJ2-1 and V is TRBV14; D remains ambiguous. CDR1 and CDR2 (germline): SGHDN, FVKESK. The CDR3 length is 14 residues. With 4 bases removed from V and 9 bases from J, the gap between germline ends came to 16 bases. For the CDR3, the DNA is TGTGCCAGCAGCCCAACTTTTGGTGGCGGTGAGCAGTTCTTC. Translated, it gives CASSPTFGGGEQFF.

The rearrangement joins TRBV28 to TRBJ2-2; unclear D gene. The CDR3 is 13 amino acids. V lost 5 bases and J 2 bases, leaving 6 bases between the germline ends. Looked up from germline, CDR1 is MDHEN and CDR2 is SYDVKM. CDR3 sequence reads: CASSGRNTGELFF. The DNA of the CDR3 is TGTGCCAGCAGTGGCAGAAACACCGGGGAGCTGTTTTTT.

The chain carries TRBV7-3 and TRBJ2-1, with TRBD1 matching over 11 bases. This CDR3 is built from 16 residues. V shed 7 bases, J shed 4 bases, and the junction held 9 bases outside the gene matches. Germline V gene sequence: CDR1 SGHTA, CDR2 FQGTGA. The CDR3 bases are TGTGCCAGCACCGATTATGGGACAGGGGGTTACAATGAGCAGTTCTTC. Translated, it gives CASTDYGTGGYNEQFF.

As for this clone: The identical CDR3 is also encoded by other nucleotide sequences in the sample. The gene calls are TRBV7-9 and TRBJ1-2; D may be TRBD1 (6 bases). Germline V gene lookup returns CDR1 SEHNR and CDR2 FQNEAQ (reference sequence). V lost 2 bases to trimming and J lost 5 bases, with 15 bases between them. This CDR3 comprises 15 residues. Here the CDR3 reads CASSLSAGGAYGYTF. In DNA, the CDR3 is TGTGCCAGCAGCTTATCCGCGGGGGGGGCGTATGGCTACACCTTC.

The chain links TRBV4-1 to TRBJ2-1, with TRBD2 matching 8 bases. Germline values: CDR1 MGHRA, CDR2 YSYEKL. J gave up 7 bases and V 5 bases, and 10 bases lay outside the gene matches. This CDR3 spans 15 amino acids. The CDR3 region has the DNA TGCGCCAGCAGCGAGCGGGGCCTAGCGGGTAATGAGCAGTTCTTC. This translates into CASSERGLAGNEQFF.

The rearrangement joins TRBV2 to TRBJ1-4; D not resolved. The CDR3 extends over 13 amino acids. V lost 7 bases to trimming and J lost 4 bases, with 10 bases between them. Germline V CDR1 and CDR2: SNHLY, FYNNEI. CDR3 loop: CASKRVGNEKLFF. The CDR3 region has the DNA TGTGCCAGCAAGAGGGTCGGTAATGAAAAACTGTTTTTT.

The rearrangement joins TRBV4-2 to TRBJ2-3; 8 bases map to TRBD2. The CDR3 consists of 18 residues. Unmatched junction bases numbered 12, after V lost 0 bases and J lost 4 bases. Germline V gene lookup returns CDR1 LGHNA and CDR2 YNFKEQ. CDR3 coding DNA: TGTGCCAGCAGCCAAGATCGATGGGGAAGCGGGAGCTCAGATACGCAGTATTTT. This gives the protein CASSQDRWGSGSSDTQYF.

This chain uses TRBV11-2 with TRBJ2-5; 7 bases are a match to TRBD1. V lost 3 bases and J lost 10; bases outside the gene matches: 14. The germline CDR1 and CDR2 sequences are SGHAT and FQNNGV. The CDR3 length is 15 residues. The CDR3 protein is CASSLSGGRTGDQYF. CDR3 bases: TGTGCCAGCAGCTTGTCAGGGGGTCGCACAGGCGACCAGTACTTC.

The CDR3 sequence is CASSLVRELEQYF. CDR3 bases: TGTGCCAGCAGTCTTGTCCGGGAGCTCGAGCAGTACTTC. This sequence joins TRBV6-6 and TRBJ2-7, with D maybe TRBD2 (6 bases). CDR3 size: 13 residues. CDR1 and CDR2 (germline): MNHNY, SVGAGI (reference sequence). Between the trimmed V and J ends, which lost 5 bases and 6 bases, there was a span of 14 bases.

V is TRBV30 and J is TRBJ2-7, with 7 bases lining up with TRBD2. The CDR3 spans 12 residues. V trimming: 1 base; J trimming: 3 bases; junction bases outside the gene matches: 0. CDR1 GTSNPN and CDR2 SVGIG come from the germline V gene (reference sequence). The CDR3 nucleotides read TGTGCCTGGAGTGCGGGAGGCTACGAGCAGTACTTC. Protein product: CAWSAGGYEQYF.

This clone has only a few counts. The rearrangement links TRBV5-4 to TRBJ2-2; D remains unclear. The CDR3 covers 13 residues. CDR1 is SGHNT, CDR2 YYREEE, per germline (reference sequence). Trimming left V 3 bases short and J 8 bases short, with 11 bases between. The CDR3 region has the DNA TGTGCCAGCAGCTACAGCTCTCTTGGGGAGCTGTTTTTT. Its translation is CASSYSSLGELFF.

This rearrangement joins TRBV5-1 to TRBJ1-3; 7 bases are a match to TRBD1. The CDR3 sequence is 20 residues long. V was pared by 5 bases and J by 1 base, with 21 bases of the junction left unmatched. Germline assignment: CDR1 SGHRS and CDR2 YFSETQ. CDR3 nucleotides: TGCGCCAGCAGACCCTCCTTTAGAGGGTCAAGGGGGCCATCTGGAAACACCATATATTTT. Translation gives CASRPSFRGSRGPSGNTIYF.

V and J are TRBV7-8 and TRBJ2-2; D is perhaps TRBD2 (5 bases). The CDR3 consists of 15 residues. V lost 1 base and J 0 bases, leaving 6 bases between the germline ends. The germline gives CDR1 SGHVS, CDR2 FQNEAQ. In DNA form, the CDR3 reads TGTGCCAGCAGCTTAGTTAGCGCGAACACCGGGGAGCTGTTTTTT. Protein product: CASSLVSANTGELFF.

This sequence joins TRBV18 and TRBJ2-5, with a weak D call TRBD2 (6 bases). The V gene's germline CDR1 is KGHSH and CDR2 LQKENI. Deletions cut 3 bases from V and 4 bases from J, with 6 bases between. This CDR3 contains 12 residues. The CDR3 protein is CASSPGGETQYF. In DNA form, the CDR3 reads TGTGCCAGCTCACCGGGGGGAGAGACCCAGTACTTC.

The genes are TRBV6-5 and TRBJ1-5; TRBD1 might be the D (5 bases). There are 14 residues in the CDR3. Germline V lookup: CDR1 MNHEY, CDR2 SVGAGI. The ends were cut back, 6 bases at V and 4 bases at J, with 13 bases in the middle. The CDR3 nucleotides are TGTGCCAGCAGAGACCGACAGTTAAATCAGCCCCAGCATTTT. This sequence encodes CASRDRQLNQPQHF.

For this clone: Other nucleotide sequences in the sample specify the same CDR3. The V call is TRBV7-9, the J call TRBJ2-3; D is possibly TRBD2 (5 bases). The CDR3 contains 14 residues. The germline V gene encodes CDR1 SEHNR and CDR2 FQNEAQ (reference sequence). V lost 5 bases and J lost 0, with 9 bases in between. CDR3 amino acids: CASSLGDSTDTQYF. The CDR3 coding sequence is TGTGCCAGCAGCCTCGGGGATAGCACAGATACGCAGTATTTT.

The V and J genes are TRBV27 and TRBJ1-1; TRBD1 might be the D (6 bases). Trimming shortened V by 5 bases and J by 0 bases, and 13 bases separated the two germline ends. This CDR3 comprises 15 residues. Germline loops: CDR1 MNHEY, CDR2 SMNVEV (reference sequence). CDR3 region: CASSPRGGLNTEAFF. The CDR3 region has the DNA TGTGCCAGCAGTCCGAGGGGGGGTCTGAACACTGAAGCTTTCTTT.

The CDR3 coding sequence is TGTGCCAGCAGTTACTCGAGGGGACTCGGTCGGGAGACCCAGTACTTC. Amino acid sequence: CASSYSRGLGRETQYF. The genes are TRBV6-5 and TRBJ2-5, with TRBD2 as a possible D gene (6 bases). The CDR3 totals 16 residues. CDR1 is MNHEY, CDR2 SVGAGI, per germline. Trimming removed 0 bases from V and 5 bases from J, with 16 bases in between.

The J gene is TRBJ1-4, the V gene TRBV12-3 or TRBV12-4; a possible D gene is TRBD1 (5 bases). V gave up 6 bases and J gave up 8 bases, with 10 bases separating them. The CDR3 extends over 12 amino acids. CDR3 amino acids: CASRGLLEKLFF. CDR3 bases: TGTGCCAGCAGGGGGCTACTGGAAAAACTGTTTTTT.

This chain joins TRBV6-6 and TRBJ2-1; 10 nucleotides agree with TRBD2. The V and J ends lost 5 bases and 5 bases, in that order; junction bases with no gene match: 9. From germline, CDR1 is MNHNY and CDR2 SVGAGI (reference sequence). This CDR3 spans 16 amino acids. The CDR3 DNA reads TGTGCCAGCAGTCGAGGGTGGACTAGCGGCAACAATGAGCAGTTCTTC. This encodes CASSRGWTSGNNEQFF.